The 9 T cell receptor beta chains below were found in one sample sequenced in a study of shared clonotypes between healthy human individuals. Some clones are missing from TCRdb's copy, which holds only in-frame ones; the method was immunoSEQ multiplex PCR. The sample holds more than 2 million clones; 85% to 95% are singletons and the top ten take 0.13%. Input material: naive CD4+ T cells sorted from blood. Specified subset: CD45RA+ positively selected. The source is a young man in good health.

The chain recombines TRBV7-9 with TRBJ2-5; D is unclear. Trimming cost V 7 bases and J 1 base, with 7 bases left between them. The germline gives CDR1 SEHNR, CDR2 FQNEAQ (reference sequence). This CDR3 has 12 residues. The CDR3 region has the DNA TGTGCCAGCACCAGGCCCCAAGAGACCCAGTACTTC. This codes for CASTRPQETQYF.

This clone was detected once. V usage is TRBV27 and J usage is TRBJ2-1; TRBD1 matches 9 bases. The length of the CDR3 is 16 residues. Trimming removed 8 bases from V and 0 bases from J; junction bases left unmatched: 8. Germline V gene lookup returns CDR1 MNHEY and CDR2 SMNVEV (reference sequence). The CDR3 reads CASGLDRGSSYNEQFF. In DNA, the CDR3 is TGTGCCAGCGGCCTGGACAGGGGAAGCTCCTACAATGAGCAGTTCTTC.

The chain joins TRBV6-5 to TRBJ1-3; D uncertain. Looked up from germline, CDR1 is MNHEY and CDR2 is SVGAGI. V lost 2 bases to trimming and J lost 3 bases, with 8 bases between them. This CDR3 comprises 14 residues. In DNA, the CDR3 is TGTGCCAGCAGTTACCAAGGCGGTGGAAACACCATATATTTT. Amino acid sequence: CASSYQGGGNTIYF.

In this sample, this clone turned up a few times. The V gene is TRBV28, the J gene TRBJ1-6; D not resolved. CDR3 length: 14 residues. Germline CDR1 reads MDHEN; CDR2 reads SYDVKM. The ends were cut back, 6 bases at V and 7 bases at J, with 13 bases in the middle. Written as DNA, the CDR3 is TGTGCCAGCAGGGGTGGCAGCTTCAATTCACCCCTCCACTTT. Translating gives CASRGGSFNSPLHF.

This chain joins TRBV4-1 and TRBJ2-2; D remains unclear. This CDR3 is built from 17 residues. Trimming pared 0 bases from V and 4 bases from J, leaving 15 bases between. Germline V gene data show CDR1 as MGHRA and CDR2 as YSYEKL. CDR3 in DNA: TGCGCCAGCAGCCAAGAGAACCCGCAGGCGCTCACCGGGGAGCTGTTTTTT. This translates into CASSQENPQALTGELFF.

J is TRBJ1-6 and V is TRBV27; no firm D call. The CDR3 sequence is 15 residues long. Germline CDR1 MNHEY, CDR2 SMNVEV (reference sequence). Trimming removed 7 bases from V and 1 base from J, with 11 bases in between. The CDR3 here is CASMAGRSYNSPLHF. The DNA for the CDR3 is TGTGCCAGCATGGCGGGGAGATCCTATAATTCACCCCTCCACTTT.

This chain links TRBV7-9 with TRBJ2-4; no clear D. The CDR3 totals 15 residues. CDR1 SEHNR and CDR2 FQNEAQ come from the germline V gene (reference sequence). V was shortened by 2 bases and J by 1 base, with 9 bases between the two germline ends. The CDR3 DNA follows: TGTGCCAGCAGCTTAATAGAGTGGGCCAAAAACATTCAGTACTTC. The encoded protein is CASSLIEWAKNIQYF.

V and J are TRBV11-3 and TRBJ1-2; D not certain. The ends were cut back, 1 base at V and 8 bases at J, with 14 bases in the middle. The germline V gene has CDR1 SGHNT and CDR2 YENEEA. This CDR3 region has 14 residues. The DNA for the CDR3 is TGTGCCAGCAGCTTAGTGGGAAGCTGGTGGGGCTACACCTTC. It encodes CASSLVGSWWGYTF.

CDR3 coding DNA: TGTGCCAGCTCACCACCGCAGTCCAAAGCCTCCCTCTCCTACAATGAGCAGTTCTTC. It translates to CASSPPQSKASLSYNEQFF. The chain has TRBV18 and TRBJ2-1; D is ambiguous. CDR3 size: 19 residues. In germline, CDR1 is KGHSH, CDR2 LQKENI. V was clipped by 0 bases and J by 0 bases, with 18 bases between them.